Below, 14 T cell receptor beta chains from the same sample are listed, as sequenced in a study of T-cell memory formation after mild COVID-19. A single record per CDR3 protein comes from TCRdb applying MiXCR to the 5' RACE reads. The sample has roughly 150,000 distinct CDR3 sequences, about 15% seen once. The sequenced sample was PBMCs or a T cell subset sorted from them (not recorded which). All receptors come from an adult woman who had mild COVID-19 (a few samples of this study predate the infection). Cell type and time point are not known.

The genes are TRBV6-5 and TRBJ2-5, with 8 bases identical to TRBD1. The trim removed 8 bases at V and 0 bases at J, leaving 14 bases unmatched. CDR3 length: 17 amino acids. CDR1 is MNHEY, CDR2 SVGAGI, per germline. For the CDR3, the DNA is TGTGCCAGCGCCGGGACAGGCCTTTCTTCTTACCAAGAGACCCAGTACTTC. It codes for CASAGTGLSSYQETQYF.

This clonotype was picked up a small number of times. The chain combines TRBV12-3 or TRBV12-4 with TRBJ2-1, with D unclear. The V end lost 3 bases, the J end lost 7 bases, and 10 bases lay between the germline ends. There are 13 residues in the CDR3. The CDR3 DNA reads TGTGCCAGCAGTTTCAAGGACGGGAATGAGCAGTTCTTC. This gives the protein CASSFKDGNEQFF.

This clonotype showed up just a few times. The chain is built from TRBV7-2 and TRBJ2-7, with D possibly TRBD1 on 5 matching bases. The CDR3 is 15 amino acids. Deletions cut 5 bases from V and 6 bases from J, with 20 bases between. Germline loops: CDR1 SGHTA, CDR2 FQGNSA. In DNA form, the CDR3 reads TGTGCCAGCAGCAAGAAGGGGCCCCCCTCGGGCGAGCAGTACTTC. This translates into CASSKKGPPSGEQYF.

The V gene is TRBV7-2, the J gene TRBJ2-4, with 8 bases fitting TRBD2. After removal of 1 base from V and 5 bases from J, the junction contained 7 bases not matched to a gene. CDR1 is SGHTA and CDR2 is FQGNSA in the germline V gene. The CDR3 contains 16 residues. The CDR3 sequence is CASSLGGGGNQNIQYF. The DNA for the CDR3 is TGTGCCAGCAGCTTAGGGGGCGGGGGGAACCAAAACATTCAGTACTTC.

This clonotype occurred many times. The chain employs TRBV14 and TRBJ2-1, with 7 nucleotides matching TRBD1. After removal of 4 bases from V and 9 bases from J, the junction contained 15 bases not matched to a gene. This CDR3 is 16 amino acids long. Germline V lookup: CDR1 SGHDN, CDR2 FVKESK. The CDR3 sequence is CASSLWTGGSSGEQFF. CDR3 nucleotides: TGTGCCAGCAGCCTGTGGACAGGCGGCTCGAGCGGTGAGCAGTTCTTC.

This clonotype turned up a few times. The V and J genes are TRBV5-4 and TRBJ2-7; perhaps TRBD2 as D (6 bases). This CDR3 region has 15 residues. Germline loops: CDR1 SGHNT, CDR2 YYREEE (reference sequence). Trimming pared 5 bases from V and 7 bases from J, leaving 22 bases between. The CDR3 region has the DNA TGTGCCAGCAGAATTGGATCACCCGGGGCGGGGGAGCAGTACTTC. Translating it yields CASRIGSPGAGEQYF.

This clonotype has a handful of counts. V gene TRBV9 combines with J gene TRBJ2-7; D is unclear. V gave up 0 bases and J gave up 6 bases, with 7 bases separating them. Germline V gives CDR1 SGDLS, CDR2 YYNGEE. CDR3 length equals 12 residues. CDR3 sequence (DNA): TGTGCCAGCAGCGTAGTAGGTGGCGAGCAGTACTTC. Its translation is CASSVVGGEQYF.

In this sample, this clonotype turned up many times. The genes are TRBV27 and TRBJ2-7; D unresolved. This CDR3 comprises 15 residues. CDR1 and CDR2 (germline): MNHEY, SMNVEV (reference sequence). Trimming took 2 bases from V and 3 from J, leaving 14 bases between them. CDR3 nucleotides: TGTGCCAGCAGTTTAACCGGACGAAAGATCTACGAGCAGTACTTC. It encodes CASSLTGRKIYEQYF.

This clonotype was seen a few times. This rearrangement joins TRBV7-9 to TRBJ2-6; no reliable D call. With 4 bases removed from V and 2 bases from J, the gap between germline ends came to 15 bases. Germline V gene lookup returns CDR1 SEHNR and CDR2 FQNEAQ (reference sequence). There are 17 residues in the CDR3. The CDR3 region is CASSSQPYKAGANVLTF. Written as DNA, the CDR3 is TGTGCCAGCAGCTCCCAACCCTACAAGGCTGGGGCCAACGTCCTGACTTTC.

The chain combines TRBV7-9 with TRBJ2-3; maybe TRBD1 (6 bases). V lost 2 bases and J lost 8, with 8 bases in between. The length of the CDR3 is 12 residues. Per germline, CDR1 SEHNR and CDR2 FQNEAQ (reference sequence). CDR3 bases: TGTGCCAGCAGCTTACCACAGGGTACGCAGTATTTT. This sequence encodes CASSLPQGTQYF.

The rearrangement links TRBV9 to TRBJ2-3; D unresolved. Germline V lookup: CDR1 SGDLS, CDR2 YYNGEE. V gave up 0 bases and J gave up 4 bases, with 9 bases separating them. The CDR3 covers 14 residues. CDR3 sequence: CASSVARIPDTQYF. CDR3 DNA: TGTGCCAGCAGCGTAGCCAGGATACCAGATACGCAGTATTTT.

The table lists this clonotype with many counts. This chain connects TRBV27 to TRBJ2-3; D is possibly TRBD2 (6 bases). V lost 6 bases and J lost 4, with 20 bases in between. Germline CDR1 MNHEY, CDR2 SMNVEV (reference sequence). This CDR3 comprises 16 residues. Here the CDR3 DNA reads TGTGCCAGCAGGCTGGAGGCGGGAAGAAGGGCAGATACGCAGTATTTT. Its protein product is CASRLEAGRRADTQYF.

The chain links TRBV5-6 to TRBJ2-7; tentative D call: TRBD1 (5 bases). The CDR3 length is 13 residues. Germline V lookup: CDR1 SGHDT, CDR2 YYEEEE. The germline V and J ends were trimmed by 0 bases and 3 bases, with 7 bases remaining between them. CDR3 region: CASSLGQLYEQYF. The CDR3 nucleotides are TGTGCCAGCAGCTTGGGACAGCTCTACGAGCAGTACTTC.

This clonotype was detected a few times. The V gene is TRBV7-6, the J gene TRBJ2-7, with D possibly being TRBD1 or TRBD2 (5 bases each). CDR1 and CDR2 from the germline V gene are SGHVS and FNYEAQ. This CDR3 has 14 residues. V was shortened by 3 bases and J by 3 bases, with 12 bases between the two germline ends. The CDR3 protein is CASSLGDEGYEQYF. The CDR3 DNA reads TGTGCCAGCAGCTTGGGGGATGAGGGCTACGAGCAGTACTTC.